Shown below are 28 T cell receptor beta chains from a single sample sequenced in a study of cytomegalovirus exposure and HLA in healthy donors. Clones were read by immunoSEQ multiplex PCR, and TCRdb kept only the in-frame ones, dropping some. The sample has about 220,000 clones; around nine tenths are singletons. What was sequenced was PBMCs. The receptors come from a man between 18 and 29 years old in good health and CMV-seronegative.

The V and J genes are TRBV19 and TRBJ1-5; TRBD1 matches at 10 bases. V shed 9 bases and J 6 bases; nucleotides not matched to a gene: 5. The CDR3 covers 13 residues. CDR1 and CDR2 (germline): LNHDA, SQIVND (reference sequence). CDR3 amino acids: CARPTGGFQPQHF. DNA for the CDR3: TGTGCCAGGCCGACAGGGGGCTTTCAGCCCCAGCATTTT.

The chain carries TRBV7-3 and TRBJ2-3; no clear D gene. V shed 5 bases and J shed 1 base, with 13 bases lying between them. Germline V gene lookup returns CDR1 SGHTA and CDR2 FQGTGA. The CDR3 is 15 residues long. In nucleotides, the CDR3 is TGTGCCAGCAGCGTTATCCTAGGAGGCACAGATACGCAGTATTTT. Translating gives CASSVILGGTDTQYF.

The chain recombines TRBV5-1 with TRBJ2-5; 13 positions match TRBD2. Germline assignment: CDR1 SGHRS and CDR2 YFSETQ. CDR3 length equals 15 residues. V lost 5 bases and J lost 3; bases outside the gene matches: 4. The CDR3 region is CASRRGTSGEETQYF. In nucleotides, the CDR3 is TGCGCCAGCAGACGGGGGACTAGCGGGGAAGAGACCCAGTACTTC.

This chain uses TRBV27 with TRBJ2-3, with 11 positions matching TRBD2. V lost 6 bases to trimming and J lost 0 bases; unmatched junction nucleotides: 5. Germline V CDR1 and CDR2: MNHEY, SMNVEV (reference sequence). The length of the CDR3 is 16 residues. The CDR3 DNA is TGTGCCAGCAGGGGCCTAGCGGGAGGTAGCACAGATACGCAGTATTTT. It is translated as CASRGLAGGSTDTQYF.

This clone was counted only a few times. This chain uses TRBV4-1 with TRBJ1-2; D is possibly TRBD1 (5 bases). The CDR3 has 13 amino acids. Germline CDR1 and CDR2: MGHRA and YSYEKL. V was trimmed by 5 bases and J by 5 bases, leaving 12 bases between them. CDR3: CASSREGAYGYTF. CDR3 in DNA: TGCGCCAGCAGCAGAGAAGGGGCTTATGGCTACACCTTC.

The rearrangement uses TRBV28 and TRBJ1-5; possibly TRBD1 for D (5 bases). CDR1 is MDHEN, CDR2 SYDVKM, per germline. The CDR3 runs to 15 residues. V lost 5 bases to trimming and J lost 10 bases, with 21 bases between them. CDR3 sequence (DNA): TGTGCCAGCAGTGGATTGCAGGCAGCTAGGGGACCCCAGCATTTT. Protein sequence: CASSGLQAARGPQHF. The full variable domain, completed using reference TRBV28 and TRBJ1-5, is DVKVTQSSRYLVKRTGEKVFLECVQDMDHENMFWYRQDPGLGLRLIYFSYDVKMKEKGDIPEGYSVSREKKERFSLILESASTNQTSMYLCASSGLQAARGPQHFGDGTRLSIL.

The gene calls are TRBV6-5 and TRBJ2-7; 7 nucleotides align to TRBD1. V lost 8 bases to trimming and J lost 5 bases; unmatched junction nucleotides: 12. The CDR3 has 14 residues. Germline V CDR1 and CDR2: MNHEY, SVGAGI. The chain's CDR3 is CASSQGDSSDEQYF. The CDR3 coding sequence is TGTGCCAGCTCCCAAGGGGACAGTAGCGACGAGCAGTACTTC.

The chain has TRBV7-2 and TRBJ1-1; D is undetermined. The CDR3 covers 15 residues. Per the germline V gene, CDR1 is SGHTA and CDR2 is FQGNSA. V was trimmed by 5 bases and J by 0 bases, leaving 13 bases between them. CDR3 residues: CASSALPGLNTEAFF. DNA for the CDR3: TGTGCCAGCAGCGCCCTCCCCGGGTTGAACACTGAAGCTTTCTTT.

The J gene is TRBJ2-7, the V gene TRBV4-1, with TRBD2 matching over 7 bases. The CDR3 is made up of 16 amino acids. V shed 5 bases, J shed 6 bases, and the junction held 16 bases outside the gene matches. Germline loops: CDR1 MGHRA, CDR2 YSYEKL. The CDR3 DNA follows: TGCGCCAGCAGCTCCTGGCTGGCCGACCGGGGGGTCGAGCAGTACTTC. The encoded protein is CASSSWLADRGVEQYF.

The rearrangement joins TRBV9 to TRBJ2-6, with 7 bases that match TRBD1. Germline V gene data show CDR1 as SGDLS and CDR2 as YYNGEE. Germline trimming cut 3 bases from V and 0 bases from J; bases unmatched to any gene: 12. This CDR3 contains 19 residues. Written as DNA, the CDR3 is TGTGCCAGCAGCGGAGCCCAGGGGACAGACAGCTCTGGGGCCAACGTCCTGACTTTC. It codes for CASSGAQGTDSSGANVLTF.

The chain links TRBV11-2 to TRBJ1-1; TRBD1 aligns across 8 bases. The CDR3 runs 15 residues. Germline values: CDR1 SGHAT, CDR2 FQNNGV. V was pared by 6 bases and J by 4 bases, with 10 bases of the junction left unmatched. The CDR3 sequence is CASSSTTGVITEAFF. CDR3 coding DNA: TGTGCCAGCAGTTCAACGACAGGGGTCATCACTGAAGCTTTCTTT.

This CDR3 reads CASSLSLYEQYF. In nucleotides, the CDR3 is TGTGCCAGCAGCTTGTCTCTGTACGAGCAGTACTTC. The J gene is TRBJ2-7, the V gene TRBV5-5; D unclear. Trimming cost V 1 base and J 4 bases, with 6 bases left between them. The germline V gene has CDR1 SGHKS and CDR2 YYEKEE (reference sequence). This CDR3 has 12 residues.

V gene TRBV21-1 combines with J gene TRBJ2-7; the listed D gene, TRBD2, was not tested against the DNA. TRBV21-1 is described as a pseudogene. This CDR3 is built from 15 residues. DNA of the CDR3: TGTGCCAGCAGCAATACCCTACAGGAGGGCTACGAGCAGTACTTC. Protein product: CASSNTLQEGYEQYF.

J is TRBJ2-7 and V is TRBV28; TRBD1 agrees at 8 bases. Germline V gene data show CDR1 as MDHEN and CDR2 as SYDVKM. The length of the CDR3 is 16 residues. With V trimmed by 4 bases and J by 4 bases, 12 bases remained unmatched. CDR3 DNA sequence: TGTGCCAGCAGTTCAGCAGGCACAGGGGGAAGGTACGAGCAGTACTTC. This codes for CASSSAGTGGRYEQYF. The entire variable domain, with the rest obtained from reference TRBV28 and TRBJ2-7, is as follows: DVKVTQSSRYLVKRTGEKVFLECVQDMDHENMFWYRQDPGLGLRLIYFSYDVKMKEKGDIPEGYSVSREKKERFSLILESASTNQTSMYLCASSSAGTGGRYEQYFGPGTRLTVT.

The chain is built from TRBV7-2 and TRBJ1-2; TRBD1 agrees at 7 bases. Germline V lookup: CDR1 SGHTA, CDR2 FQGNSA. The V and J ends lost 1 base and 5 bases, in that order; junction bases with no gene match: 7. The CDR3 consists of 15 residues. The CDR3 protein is CASSLETGTAYGYTF. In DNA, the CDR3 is TGTGCCAGCAGCTTAGAGACCGGGACAGCGTATGGCTACACCTTC.

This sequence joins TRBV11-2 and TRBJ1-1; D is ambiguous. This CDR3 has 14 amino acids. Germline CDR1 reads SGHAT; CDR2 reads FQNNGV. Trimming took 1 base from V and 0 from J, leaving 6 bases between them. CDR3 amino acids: CASSLVRMNTEAFF. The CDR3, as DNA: TGTGCCAGCAGCTTAGTCAGAATGAACACTGAAGCTTTCTTT.

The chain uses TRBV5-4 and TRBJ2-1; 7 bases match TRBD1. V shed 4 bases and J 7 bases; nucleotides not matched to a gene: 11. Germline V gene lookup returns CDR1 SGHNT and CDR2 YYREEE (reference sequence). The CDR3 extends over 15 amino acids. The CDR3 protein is CASSPLRGGGNEQFF. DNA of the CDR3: TGTGCCAGCAGCCCCCTCAGAGGGGGCGGAAATGAGCAGTTCTTC.

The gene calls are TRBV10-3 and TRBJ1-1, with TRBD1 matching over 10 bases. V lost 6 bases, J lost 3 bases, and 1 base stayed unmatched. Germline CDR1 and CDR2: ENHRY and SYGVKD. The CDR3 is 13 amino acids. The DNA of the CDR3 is TGTGCCATCAGCGGACAGGGGGACACTGAAGCTTTCTTT. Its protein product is CAISGQGDTEAFF.

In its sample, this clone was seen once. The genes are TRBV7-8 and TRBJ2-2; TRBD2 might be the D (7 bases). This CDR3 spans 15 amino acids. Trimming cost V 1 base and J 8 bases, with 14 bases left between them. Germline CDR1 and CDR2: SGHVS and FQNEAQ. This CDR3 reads CASSLVFAGAGELFF. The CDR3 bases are TGTGCCAGCAGCTTAGTTTTTGCGGGGGCGGGGGAGCTGTTTTTT.

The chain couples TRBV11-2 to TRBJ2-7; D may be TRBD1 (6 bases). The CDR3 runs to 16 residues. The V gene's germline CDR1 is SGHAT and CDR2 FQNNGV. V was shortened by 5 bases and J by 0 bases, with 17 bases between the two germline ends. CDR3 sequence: CASSRGWGPSSYEQYF. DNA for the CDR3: TGTGCCAGCAGCCGAGGATGGGGGCCGTCCTCCTACGAGCAGTACTTC.

The CDR3 loop is CASSTTSTNEQFF. The CDR3 region has the DNA TGCGCCAGCAGTACCACAAGTACCAATGAGCAGTTCTTC. V and J are TRBV10-1 and TRBJ2-1; no reliable D call. The V gene lost 5 bases and the J gene lost 6 bases, with 11 bases spanning the gap. CDR3 length: 13 amino acids. Germline V gene lookup returns CDR1 WNHNN and CDR2 SYGVQD (reference sequence).

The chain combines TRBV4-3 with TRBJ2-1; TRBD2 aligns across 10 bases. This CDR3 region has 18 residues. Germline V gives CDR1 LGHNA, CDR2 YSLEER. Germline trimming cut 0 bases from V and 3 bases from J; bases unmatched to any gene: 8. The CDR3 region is CASSQESPWTSGYNEQFF. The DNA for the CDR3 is TGCGCCAGCAGCCAAGAGAGTCCTTGGACTAGCGGCTACAATGAGCAGTTCTTC.

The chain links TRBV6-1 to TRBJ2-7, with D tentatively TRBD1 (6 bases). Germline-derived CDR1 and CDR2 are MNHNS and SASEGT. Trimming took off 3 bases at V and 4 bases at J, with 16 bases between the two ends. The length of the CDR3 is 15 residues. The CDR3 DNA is TGTGCCAGCAGTGACCCCCAGGGGCCCTCATACGAGCAGTACTTC. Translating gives CASSDPQGPSYEQYF.

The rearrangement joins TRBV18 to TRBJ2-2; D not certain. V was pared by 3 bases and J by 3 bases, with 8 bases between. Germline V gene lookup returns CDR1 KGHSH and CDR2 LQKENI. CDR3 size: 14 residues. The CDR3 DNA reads TGTGCCAGCTCACCGGGCAGCTACACCGGGGAGCTGTTTTTT. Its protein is CASSPGSYTGELFF.

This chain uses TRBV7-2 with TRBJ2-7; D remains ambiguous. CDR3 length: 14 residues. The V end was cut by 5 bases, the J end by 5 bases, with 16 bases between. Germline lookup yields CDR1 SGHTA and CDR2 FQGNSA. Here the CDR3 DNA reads TGTGCCAGCAGCCTCATGGCGAGAACAGACGAGCAGTACTTC. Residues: CASSLMARTDEQYF.

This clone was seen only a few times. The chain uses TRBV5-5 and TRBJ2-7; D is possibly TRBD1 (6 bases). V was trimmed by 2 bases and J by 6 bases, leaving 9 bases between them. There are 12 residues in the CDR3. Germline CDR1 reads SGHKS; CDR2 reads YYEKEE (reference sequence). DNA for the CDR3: TGTGCCAGCAGCTTTGCAGGGGTCGAGCAGTACTTC. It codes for CASSFAGVEQYF.

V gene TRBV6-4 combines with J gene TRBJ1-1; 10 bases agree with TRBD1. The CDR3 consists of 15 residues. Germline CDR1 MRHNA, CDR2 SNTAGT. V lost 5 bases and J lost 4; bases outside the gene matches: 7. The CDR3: CASSSGQGGGTEAFF. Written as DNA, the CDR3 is TGTGCCAGCAGTTCTGGACAGGGGGGCGGCACTGAAGCTTTCTTT.

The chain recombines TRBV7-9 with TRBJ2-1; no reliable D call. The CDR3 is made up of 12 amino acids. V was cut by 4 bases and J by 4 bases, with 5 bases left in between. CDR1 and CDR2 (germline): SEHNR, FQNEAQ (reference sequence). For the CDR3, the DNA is TGTGCCAGCAGCTCACAGTACAATGAGCAGTTCTTC. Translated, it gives CASSSQYNEQFF. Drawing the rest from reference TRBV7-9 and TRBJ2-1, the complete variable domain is DTGVSQNPRHKITKRGQNVTFRCDPISEHNRLYWYRQTLGQGPEFLTYFQNEAQLEKSRLLSDRFSAERPKGSFSTLEIQRTEQGDSAMYLCASSSQYNEQFFGPGTRLTVL.